A selection of T cell receptor beta chains follows, all from one sample in a study of OX40 agonist ivuxolimab in advanced cancers. Method: immunoSEQ multiplex PCR; TCRdb's copy keeps in-frame clones and lacks some. The top ten clones hold 2% to 2.5% of a sample with about 68,000 clones, 86% of them seen once. Sequenced here: CD4+ or CD8+ T cells sorted from blood, sampled in a trial of the OX40 agonist ivuxolimab. The receptor set was obtained from an adult with an advanced solid tumor such as melanoma, head and neck, liver or kidney cancer. Each CDR3 is given with its conserved first and last residue. D genes are given only for firm matches. Expanded clones are given a class, and other clones once, few, many or no size at all.

d_gene: NA; abundance: NA; v_gene: TRBV5-4; j_gene: TRBJ2-4; CDR3nt: TGTGCCAGCAGCTTGTGGCCGGGGTTAGCCAAAAACATTCAGTACTTC; CDR3aa: CASSLWPGLAKNIQYF
d_gene: TRBD2; abundance: NA; v_gene: TRBV11-2; j_gene: TRBJ2-1; CDR3nt: TGTGCCAGCAGCTTAAGAGGCAGGGTCGGGACTAGCTACAATGAGCAGTTCTTC; CDR3aa: CASSLRGRVGTSYNEQFF
d_gene: NA; abundance: once; v_gene: TRBV5-4; j_gene: TRBJ2-7; CDR3nt: TGTGCCAGCAGCTGGGAACATTCGATTCACGAGCAGTACTTC; CDR3aa: CASSWEHSIHEQYF
d_gene: NA; abundance: NA; v_gene: TRBV7-2; j_gene: TRBJ2-6; CDR3nt: TGTGCCAGCAGCTTGTTCTCTGGGGCCAACGTCCTGACTTTC; CDR3aa: CASSLFSGANVLTF
d_gene: TRBD1; abundance: once; v_gene: TRBV19; j_gene: TRBJ2-7; CDR3nt: TGTGCCAGTAGTCCCGGGACAGGGAACCGTCTGTACGAGCAGTACTTC; CDR3aa: CASSPGTGNRLYEQYF
d_gene: NA; abundance: NA; v_gene: TRBV18; j_gene: TRBJ2-1; CDR3nt: TGTGCCAGCTCACCTCCGGCAGTCCGGGATGAGCAGTTCTTC; CDR3aa: CASSPPAVRDEQFF
d_gene: NA; abundance: NA; v_gene: TRBV27; j_gene: TRBJ1-6; CDR3nt: TGTGCCAGCAGCTTTCTGAGAGGTCCCCTCCACTTT; CDR3aa: CASSFLRGPLHF
d_gene: NA; abundance: NA; v_gene: TRBV9; j_gene: TRBJ2-1; CDR3nt: TGTGCCAGCAGCGTAGGGCCGGGGTTCAACAATGAGCAGTTCTTC; CDR3aa: CASSVGPGFNNEQFF
d_gene: NA; abundance: NA; v_gene: TRBV13; j_gene: TRBJ2-7; CDR3nt: TGTGCCAGCAGCTTGGACCATAGCGGCTTCTACGAGCAGTACTTC; CDR3aa: CASSLDHSGFYEQYF
d_gene: NA; abundance: once; v_gene: TRBV18; j_gene: TRBJ1-4; CDR3nt: TGTGCCAGCTCAGCCACTCGTGGGACTGATTTTGAAAAACTGTTTTTT; CDR3aa: CASSATRGTDFEKLFF
d_gene: NA; abundance: NA; v_gene: TRBV4-1; j_gene: TRBJ1-6; CDR3nt: TGCGCCAGCAGCCCAGACGGTTTAAGGTCGGATAATTCACCCCTCCACTTT; CDR3aa: CASSPDGLRSDNSPLHF
d_gene: TRBD1; abundance: NA; v_gene: TRBV6-1; j_gene: TRBJ1-5; CDR3nt: TGTGCCAGCAGTGGACAGGGATACAATCAGCCCCAGCATTTT; CDR3aa: CASSGQGYNQPQHF
d_gene: TRBD1; abundance: NA; v_gene: TRBV6-6; j_gene: TRBJ1-3; CDR3nt: TGTGCCAGCAGTGGACAGGGGACCGGAAACACCATATATTTT; CDR3aa: CASSGQGTGNTIYF
d_gene: NA; abundance: NA; v_gene: TRBV7-9; j_gene: TRBJ2-7; CDR3nt: TGTGCCAGCAGCTCCCCTAGGGGCACGACGATCTACGAGCAGTACTTC; CDR3aa: CASSSPRGTTIYEQYF
d_gene: TRBD1; abundance: NA; v_gene: TRBV19; j_gene: TRBJ1-2; CDR3nt: TGTGCCAGTAGTAGAGGACAGGGAGGGTCCTATGGCTACACCTTC; CDR3aa: CASSRGQGGSYGYTF
d_gene: TRBD1; abundance: NA; v_gene: TRBV7-9; j_gene: TRBJ1-5; CDR3nt: TGTGCCAGCAGCCCACAGGGGGGCTATCAGCCCCAGCATTTT; CDR3aa: CASSPQGGYQPQHF
d_gene: NA; abundance: NA; v_gene: TRBV6-1; j_gene: TRBJ2-3; CDR3nt: TGTGCCTCGAAGGAAGGCACAGATACGCAGTATTTT; CDR3aa: CASKEGTDTQYF
d_gene: NA; abundance: NA; v_gene: TRBV6-1; j_gene: TRBJ1-1; CDR3nt: TGTGCCAGCAGTGAGGAGGGGGGTGCCACTGAAGCTTTCTTT; CDR3aa: CASSEEGGATEAFF
d_gene: TRBD2; abundance: NA; v_gene: TRBV9; j_gene: TRBJ2-1; CDR3nt: TGTGCCAGCAGCGTAGGAGGACTAGCGGGCAATGAGCAGTTCTTC; CDR3aa: CASSVGGLAGNEQFF
d_gene: NA; abundance: NA; v_gene: TRBV23-1; j_gene: TRBJ1-2; CDR3nt: TGCGCCAGCAATAGTGCTAACTATGGCTACACCTTC; CDR3aa: CASNSANYGYTF
d_gene: NA; abundance: few; v_gene: TRBV2; j_gene: TRBJ1-2; CDR3nt: TGTGCCAGCAGTGAAGCAGGGGGAAGGTACTATGGCTACACCTTC; CDR3aa: CASSEAGGRYYGYTF
d_gene: NA; abundance: NA; v_gene: TRBV28; j_gene: TRBJ2-7; CDR3nt: TGTGCCAGCACCTTCCCAGGCTGGGGCGAGCAGTACTTC; CDR3aa: CASTFPGWGEQYF
d_gene: NA; abundance: NA; v_gene: TRBV10-2; j_gene: TRBJ1-3; CDR3nt: TGCGCCAGCAGTGAGGGCAACTCTGGAAACACCATATATTTT; CDR3aa: CASSEGNSGNTIYF
d_gene: TRBD2; abundance: NA; v_gene: TRBV5-1; j_gene: TRBJ2-3; CDR3nt: TGCGCCAGCAGCTTTAACGGGAGGGCCACAGATACGCAGTATTTT; CDR3aa: CASSFNGRATDTQYF
d_gene: NA; abundance: NA; v_gene: TRBV19; j_gene: TRBJ1-4; CDR3nt: TGTGCCAGTAGTATCGGCTCAACTAATGAAAAACTGTTTTTT; CDR3aa: CASSIGSTNEKLFF
d_gene: NA; abundance: NA; v_gene: TRBV18; j_gene: TRBJ2-4; CDR3nt: TGTGCCAGCTCACCAATCATGTGGGAGAGGGGCAAAAACATTCAGTACTTC; CDR3aa: CASSPIMWERGKNIQYF
d_gene: TRBD1; abundance: NA; v_gene: TRBV19; j_gene: TRBJ1-1; CDR3nt: TGTGCCAGTAGGGACAGGGGGCTGGGAGCTTTCTTT; CDR3aa: CASRDRGLGAFF
d_gene: TRBD1; abundance: NA; v_gene: TRBV7-2; j_gene: TRBJ1-6; CDR3nt: TGTGCCAGCAGCCCGTGGACAGGGGTGAATTCACCCCTCCACTTT; CDR3aa: CASSPWTGVNSPLHF
d_gene: TRBD1; abundance: few; v_gene: TRBV10-2; j_gene: TRBJ1-2; CDR3nt: TGCGCCAGCAGTCCCGGGACAGGGGGCTGGTATGGCTACACCTTC; CDR3aa: CASSPGTGGWYGYTF
d_gene: NA; abundance: NA; v_gene: TRBV9; j_gene: TRBJ2-2; CDR3nt: TGTGCCAGCAGCGAAATCGCGAACACCGGGGAGCTGTTTTTT; CDR3aa: CASSEIANTGELFF
d_gene: NA; abundance: NA; v_gene: TRBV30; j_gene: TRBJ2-1; CDR3nt: TGTGCCTGGAGTTTCGACAGCCCCTCCTACAATGAGCAGTTCTTC; CDR3aa: CAWSFDSPSYNEQFF
d_gene: NA; abundance: few; v_gene: TRBV29-1; j_gene: TRBJ2-7; CDR3nt: TGCAGCGTTGCTCGGGACTTTTCCTACGAGCAGTACTTC; CDR3aa: CSVARDFSYEQYF